One and the same sample provided the 7 T cell receptor beta chains below, sequenced in a study of cytomegalovirus exposure and HLA in healthy donors. The PCR ran on 60 Vbeta and 13 Jbeta primers. The table came from immunoSEQ multiplex PCR; TCRdb's copy has only in-frame clones and leaves some out. The data hold 210,000 or so clones, with around 80% observed a single time. The specimen was PBMCs. These receptors originate from a boy younger than 18 in good health and CMV-seronegative.

This clone was picked up a small number of times. The CDR3 sequence is CASSLDRGTYEQYF. Written as DNA, the CDR3 is TGTGCCAGCAGCTTGGACAGGGGTACGTACGAGCAGTACTTC. V usage is TRBV5-8 and J usage is TRBJ2-7; TRBD1 aligns across 7 bases. V trimming: 0 bases; J trimming: 4 bases; junction bases outside the gene matches: 4. This CDR3 region has 14 residues. CDR1 and CDR2 (germline): SGHTS, YDEGEE.

In its sample, this clone was seen a few times. The V and J genes are TRBV6-5 and TRBJ1-1, with a weak D call TRBD1 (5 bases). The germline gives CDR1 MNHEY, CDR2 SVGAGI. The CDR3 spans 14 residues. V dropped 0 bases and J dropped 2 bases, with 7 bases sitting between them. The chain's CDR3 is CASSYSQGNTEAFF. The CDR3, as DNA: TGTGCCAGCAGTTACTCGCAGGGAAACACTGAAGCTTTCTTT.

The rearrangement uses TRBV5-1 and TRBJ1-1, with 7 bases that match TRBD1. Losses at the gene ends were 4 bases for V and 7 bases for J; bases not matched to a gene: 13. The CDR3 totals 15 residues. The germline CDR1 and CDR2 sequences are SGHRS and YFSETQ. The CDR3 region has the DNA TGCGCCAGCAGCATAGGACAGGTACCTTATATTGAAGCTTTCTTT. As protein: CASSIGQVPYIEAFF.

The rearrangement links TRBV11-2 to TRBJ2-1; tentative D call: TRBD2 (6 bases). Germline lookup yields CDR1 SGHAT and CDR2 FQNNGV. CDR3 size: 16 residues. Trimming cost V 4 bases and J 6 bases, with 19 bases left between them. The CDR3 DNA reads as TGTGCCAGCAGCTCCGTTGGGGTGGGAGGACTCAATGAGCAGTTCTTC. It specifies CASSSVGVGGLNEQFF.

V usage is TRBV27 and J usage is TRBJ2-1; possibly TRBD2 for D (5 bases). The germline gives CDR1 MNHEY, CDR2 SMNVEV (reference sequence). Trimming cost V 7 bases and J 7 bases, with 17 bases left between them. The CDR3 totals 14 residues. CDR3 sequence (DNA): TGTGCCAGCAATCCTTGGAGGTCGGGGAATGAGCAGTTCTTC. This translates into CASNPWRSGNEQFF.

The J gene is TRBJ2-3, the V gene TRBV5-8; a weak D match, TRBD1 (5 bases). Germline CDR1 SGHTS, CDR2 YDEGEE. The ends were cut back, 3 bases at V and 6 bases at J, with 17 bases in the middle. The CDR3 runs 15 residues. The CDR3 protein is CASSWGLGQSDTQYF. The DNA of the CDR3 is TGTGCCAGCAGCTGGGGTTTAGGACAATCCGATACGCAGTATTTT.

The chain links TRBV10-3 to TRBJ2-1; 13 bases align to TRBD2. The V gene end was trimmed by 5 bases and the J gene end by 10 bases; junction bases not matched to a gene: 11. The CDR3 is 16 residues long. The germline V gene has CDR1 ENHRY and CDR2 SYGVKD. The CDR3 loop reads CAISPSTLAGGDEQFF. The CDR3 DNA is TGTGCCATCAGTCCATCAACACTAGCGGGAGGGGACGAGCAGTTCTTC.